This T cell receptor (beta chain) emerged from a study of blood T cell repertoires in COVID-19. Using immunoSEQ multiplex PCR, the repertoire was profiled, and TCRdb retains in-frame clones only, with some absent. The repertoire holds around 340,000 clones, with around nine tenths as singletons. Per germline, CDR1 SNHLY and CDR2 FYNNEI. The V end was cut by 3 bases, the J end by 0 bases, with 9 bases between. The CDR3 extends over 15 amino acids. The chain joins TRBV2 to TRBJ2-1; D unclear. Sequencing was performed on PBMCs or T cells enriched from blood (not recorded which). This receptor was obtained from a woman aged 25 to 39 who had been exposed to COVID-19. The CDR3 reads CASSEGPSSYNEQFF. CDR3 sequence (DNA): TGTGCCAGCAGTGAGGGTCCTAGCTCCTACAATGAGCAGTTCTTC.